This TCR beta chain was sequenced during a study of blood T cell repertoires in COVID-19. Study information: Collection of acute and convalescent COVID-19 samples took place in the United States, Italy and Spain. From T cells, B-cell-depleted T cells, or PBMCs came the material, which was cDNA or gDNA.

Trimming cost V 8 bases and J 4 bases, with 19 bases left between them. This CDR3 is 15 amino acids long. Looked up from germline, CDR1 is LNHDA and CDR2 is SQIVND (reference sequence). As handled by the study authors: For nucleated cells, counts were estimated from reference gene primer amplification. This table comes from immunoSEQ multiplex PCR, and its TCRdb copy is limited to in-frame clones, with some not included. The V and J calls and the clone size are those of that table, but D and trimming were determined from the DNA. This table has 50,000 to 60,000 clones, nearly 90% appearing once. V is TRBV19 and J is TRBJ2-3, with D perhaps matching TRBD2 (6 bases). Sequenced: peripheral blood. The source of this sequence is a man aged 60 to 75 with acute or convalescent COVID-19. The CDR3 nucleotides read TGTGCCAGTTCGATCGGGGGTGGGATTGCAGATACGCAGTATTTT. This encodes CASSIGGGIADTQYF.